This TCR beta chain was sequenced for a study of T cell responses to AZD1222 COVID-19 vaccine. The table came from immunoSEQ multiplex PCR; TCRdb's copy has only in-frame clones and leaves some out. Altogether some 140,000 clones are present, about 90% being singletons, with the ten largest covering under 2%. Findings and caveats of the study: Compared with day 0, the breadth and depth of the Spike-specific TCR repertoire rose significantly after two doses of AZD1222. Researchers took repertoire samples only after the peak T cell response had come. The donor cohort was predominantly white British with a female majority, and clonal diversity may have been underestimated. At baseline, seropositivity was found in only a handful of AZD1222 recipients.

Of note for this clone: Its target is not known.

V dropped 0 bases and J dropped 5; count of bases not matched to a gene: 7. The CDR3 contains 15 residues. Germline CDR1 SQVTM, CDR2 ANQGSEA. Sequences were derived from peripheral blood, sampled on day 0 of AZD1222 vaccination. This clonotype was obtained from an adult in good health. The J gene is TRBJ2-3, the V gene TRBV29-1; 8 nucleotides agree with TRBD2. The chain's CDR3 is CSVEDLPGGLDTQYF. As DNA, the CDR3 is TGCAGCGTTGAAGATCTTCCGGGAGGGCTAGATACGCAGTATTTT.